These T cell receptor beta chains were read from a single sample in a study of T cells after yellow fever vaccination. TCRdb reanalysed the 5' RACE reads using MiXCR and keeps one entry per CDR3 protein. The data show about 360,000 distinct CDR3 sequences, with approximately 5.7% seen just once and around 16% held by the top ten. The source material was PBMCs, sampled 5 days after the yellow fever booster vaccination. All receptors come from a man aged 25 to 40 who received the YFV17D yellow fever vaccine. Both conserved end residues are part of each CDR3. Each record gives: V gene, J gene, D gene, clone size, CDR3 DNA, CDR3 protein. A D gene is named only where the DNA matches it firmly. Only part of the rows carry a size: once, few, many, or a class if the clone is expanded.

v_call: TRBV12-3/TRBV12-4; j_call: TRBJ1-1; d_call: .; clone_size: many; cdr3_nt: TGTGCCAGCAGTTTGACGGTCGGGGACACTGAAGCTTTCTTT; cdr3_aa: CASSLTVGDTEAFF
v_call: TRBV20-1; j_call: TRBJ2-7; d_call: TRBD1; clone_size: .; cdr3_nt: TGCAGTGCCTTAACCGGGACAGGGGATTACGAGCAGTACTTC; cdr3_aa: CSALTGTGDYEQYF
v_call: TRBV6-1; j_call: TRBJ2-7; d_call: TRBD1; clone_size: few; cdr3_nt: TGTGCCAGCAGTGTACAGGGGTTCAGCTCCTACGAGCAGTACTTC; cdr3_aa: CASSVQGFSSYEQYF
v_call: TRBV20-1; j_call: TRBJ1-2; d_call: TRBD1; clone_size: .; cdr3_nt: TGCAGTGCGACCGGGACAGGGCGGGACTATGGCTACACCTTC; cdr3_aa: CSATGTGRDYGYTF
v_call: TRBV6-5; j_call: TRBJ2-7; d_call: TRBD1; clone_size: few; cdr3_nt: TGTGCCAGCAGTTACTCGTTTGGGACAGGCTCCTACGAGCAGTACTTC; cdr3_aa: CASSYSFGTGSYEQYF
v_call: TRBV7-8; j_call: TRBJ2-7; d_call: .; clone_size: many; cdr3_nt: TGTGCCAGCAGCTGGGTCATACGAGGGAGTTACGTCGAGCAGTACTTC; cdr3_aa: CASSWVIRGSYVEQYF
v_call: TRBV12-3/TRBV12-4; j_call: TRBJ1-5; d_call: .; clone_size: many; cdr3_nt: TGTGCCAGCAGGCTTACAGGGAACCTCAATCAGCCCCAGCATTTT; cdr3_aa: CASRLTGNLNQPQHF
v_call: TRBV27; j_call: TRBJ2-3; d_call: TRBD2; clone_size: .; cdr3_nt: TGTGCCAGCAGTTTCTCTTTAAGCCCCGGGACTAGCGGAACAACTAGCACAGATACGCAGTATTTT; cdr3_aa: CASSFSLSPGTSGTTSTDTQYF
v_call: TRBV29-1; j_call: TRBJ2-1; d_call: TRBD2; clone_size: many; cdr3_nt: TGCAGCGGCCGGGACTACTACAATGAGCAGTTCTTC; cdr3_aa: CSGRDYYNEQFF
v_call: TRBV29-1; j_call: TRBJ2-5; d_call: .; clone_size: .; cdr3_nt: TGCAGCGCTCGACCAGGCAGGGCTAGATCCCAAGAGACCCAGTACTTC; cdr3_aa: CSARPGRARSQETQYF
v_call: TRBV29-1; j_call: TRBJ2-3; d_call: .; clone_size: many; cdr3_nt: TGCAGCGTTCTCTCTGCCGCAGATACGCAGTATTTT; cdr3_aa: CSVLSAADTQYF
v_call: TRBV6-2/TRBV6-3; j_call: TRBJ2-1; d_call: TRBD2; clone_size: .; cdr3_nt: TGTGCCAGCAGTCGACTAGCGGTGACCTACAATGAGCAGTTCTTC; cdr3_aa: CASSRLAVTYNEQFF
v_call: TRBV12-3/TRBV12-4; j_call: TRBJ2-2; d_call: .; clone_size: few; cdr3_nt: TGTGCCAGCATCTCGGACCCGAACACCGGGGAGCTGTTTTTT; cdr3_aa: CASISDPNTGELFF
v_call: TRBV7-2; j_call: TRBJ1-1; d_call: .; clone_size: .; cdr3_nt: TGTGCCAGCAGCAGGGACATCGGGGGGGAAGCTTTCTTT; cdr3_aa: CASSRDIGGEAFF
v_call: TRBV28; j_call: TRBJ2-5; d_call: .; clone_size: many; cdr3_nt: TGTGCCAGCTTAAAAATGCCACTGGTCGAGACCCAGTACTTC; cdr3_aa: CASLKMPLVETQYF
v_call: TRBV10-3; j_call: TRBJ2-1; d_call: .; clone_size: .; cdr3_nt: TGTGCCAGTTTCCCAACCTACAAGACCTACAATGAGCAGTTCTTC; cdr3_aa: CASFPTYKTYNEQFF
v_call: TRBV27; j_call: TRBJ1-6; d_call: TRBD1; clone_size: many; cdr3_nt: TGTGCCAGCAGTTTACTCGGGGACAGCCCTTCACCCCTCCACTTT; cdr3_aa: CASSLLGDSPSPLHF
v_call: TRBV30; j_call: TRBJ2-5; d_call: .; clone_size: few; cdr3_nt: TGTGCCTGGAGTCCGAGTGGCCCAGAGACCCAGTACTTC; cdr3_aa: CAWSPSGPETQYF
v_call: TRBV12-3/TRBV12-4; j_call: TRBJ2-7; d_call: .; clone_size: many; cdr3_nt: TGTGCCAGCAGCTTAGGCCACGAGCAGTACTTC; cdr3_aa: CASSLGHEQYF
v_call: TRBV12-3/TRBV12-4; j_call: TRBJ2-7; d_call: .; clone_size: few; cdr3_nt: TGTGCCAGCAGTTCCCCCCCGATAGGCTACGAGCAGTACTTC; cdr3_aa: CASSSPPIGYEQYF
v_call: TRBV28; j_call: TRBJ2-7; d_call: .; clone_size: .; cdr3_nt: TGTGCCAGCACTCCCGGCCTCCGGTACGAGCAGTACTTC; cdr3_aa: CASTPGLRYEQYF
v_call: TRBV20-1; j_call: TRBJ2-7; d_call: TRBD1; clone_size: few; cdr3_nt: TGCAGTGCTAGTAACAGGGGGGACTACGAGCAGTACTTC; cdr3_aa: CSASNRGDYEQYF
v_call: TRBV20-1; j_call: TRBJ2-3; d_call: .; clone_size: few; cdr3_nt: TGCAGTGGTGGGTCCCCCACAGATACGCAGTATTTT; cdr3_aa: CSGGSPTDTQYF
v_call: TRBV20-1; j_call: TRBJ2-3; d_call: TRBD2; clone_size: .; cdr3_nt: TGCAGTGCTAGCAGGCGGGAGGCCACAGATACGCAGTATTTT; cdr3_aa: CSASRREATDTQYF
v_call: TRBV19; j_call: TRBJ2-2; d_call: TRBD1; clone_size: few; cdr3_nt: TGTGCCAGTAGCATACAGGGGTTCCCTTTCGGGGAGCTGTTTTTT; cdr3_aa: CASSIQGFPFGELFF
v_call: TRBV6-2/TRBV6-3; j_call: TRBJ2-7; d_call: .; clone_size: .; cdr3_nt: TGTGCCAGCAGCCTTAAGACTAGAAAAGGCCACGAGCAGTACTTC; cdr3_aa: CASSLKTRKGHEQYF
v_call: TRBV10-2; j_call: TRBJ2-3; d_call: .; clone_size: few; cdr3_nt: TGCGCCAGCAGAGACCAAACAGATACGCAGTATTTT; cdr3_aa: CASRDQTDTQYF
v_call: TRBV6-2/TRBV6-3; j_call: TRBJ2-1; d_call: TRBD2; clone_size: .; cdr3_nt: TGTGCCAGCAGTCCCAGCGGGAGGAAGGAATACAATGAGCAGTTCTTC; cdr3_aa: CASSPSGRKEYNEQFF
v_call: TRBV10-3; j_call: TRBJ2-7; d_call: .; clone_size: many; cdr3_nt: TGTGCCATCAGTGTTGGCACGACCTACGAGCAGTACTTC; cdr3_aa: CAISVGTTYEQYF
v_call: TRBV18; j_call: TRBJ2-2; d_call: .; clone_size: many; cdr3_nt: TGTGCCAGCTCCATCCCGGGCGGGGAACACACCGGGGAGCTGTTTTTT; cdr3_aa: CASSIPGGEHTGELFF
v_call: TRBV5-1; j_call: TRBJ2-7; d_call: TRBD2; clone_size: many; cdr3_nt: TGCGCCAGCAGCTCCTCAGCGGGAGCATACGAGCAGTACTTC; cdr3_aa: CASSSSAGAYEQYF
v_call: TRBV6-5; j_call: TRBJ1-6; d_call: .; clone_size: many; cdr3_nt: TGTGCCAGCAGTTACGCGGCACAGCACTATAATTCACCCCTCCACTTT; cdr3_aa: CASSYAAQHYNSPLHF
v_call: TRBV7-9; j_call: TRBJ2-7; d_call: TRBD2; clone_size: many; cdr3_nt: TGTGCCAGCAGCTTAGGCGGGAGCGGTTACGAGCAGTACTTC; cdr3_aa: CASSLGGSGYEQYF
v_call: TRBV3-1; j_call: TRBJ2-1; d_call: TRBD1; clone_size: many; cdr3_nt: TGTGCCAGCAGCCAATTGGGGACAGGTCTGGTCTTC; cdr3_aa: CASSQLGTGLVF
v_call: TRBV21-1; j_call: TRBJ2-1; d_call: .; clone_size: many; cdr3_nt: TGTGCCAGCAGCGCACCCGGGACGGAGGGATTGGAGCAGTTCTTC; cdr3_aa: CASSAPGTEGLEQFF
v_call: TRBV3-1; j_call: TRBJ2-7; d_call: TRBD2; clone_size: .; cdr3_nt: TGTGCCAGCAGCCACCAAGGGCCCCAGCGGGAGGCCCCAGTCGTGCACTTC; cdr3_aa: CASSHQGPQREAPVVHF
v_call: TRBV20-1; j_call: TRBJ1-2; d_call: TRBD1; clone_size: .; cdr3_nt: TGCAGTGCTAGCGGAGGGGGCGGCTACACCTTC; cdr3_aa: CSASGGGGYTF
v_call: TRBV5-4; j_call: TRBJ1-6; d_call: .; clone_size: few; cdr3_nt: TGTGCCAGCAGCTTGCCTGGGGGCGAGAAGTCACCCCTCCACTTT; cdr3_aa: CASSLPGGEKSPLHF
v_call: TRBV5-1; j_call: TRBJ1-4; d_call: .; clone_size: few; cdr3_nt: TGCGCCAGCAGCTTGGCCTCCCGTGAAAAACTGTTTTTT; cdr3_aa: CASSLASREKLFF
v_call: TRBV3-1; j_call: TRBJ2-3; d_call: TRBD2; clone_size: few; cdr3_nt: TGTGCCAGCGGGAGGGCCATAACAGATACGCAGTATTTT; cdr3_aa: CASGRAITDTQYF
v_call: TRBV9; j_call: TRBJ2-2; d_call: TRBD2; clone_size: many; cdr3_nt: TGTGCCAGCAGCGTAGACCCCCTAGCGGGGAACACCGGGGAGCTGTTTTTT; cdr3_aa: CASSVDPLAGNTGELFF
v_call: TRBV7-8; j_call: TRBJ2-3; d_call: .; clone_size: few; cdr3_nt: TGTGCCAGCAGCTTAGTACATTCGGGAGTCATTTTCACAGATACGCAGTATTTT; cdr3_aa: CASSLVHSGVIFTDTQYF
v_call: TRBV4-3; j_call: TRBJ2-1; d_call: .; clone_size: .; cdr3_nt: TGCGCCAGCAGCCCCACGTCCAATGAGCAGTTCTTC; cdr3_aa: CASSPTSNEQFF
v_call: TRBV20-1; j_call: TRBJ2-5; d_call: TRBD2; clone_size: .; cdr3_nt: TGCAGTGCTAGACGACTAGCGGGATCAGAGACCCAGTACTTC; cdr3_aa: CSARRLAGSETQYF
v_call: TRBV5-6; j_call: TRBJ1-1; d_call: .; clone_size: few; cdr3_nt: TGTGCCAGCAGCCCCGTGTTGGTCACTGAAGCTTTCTTT; cdr3_aa: CASSPVLVTEAFF
v_call: TRBV29-1; j_call: TRBJ1-1; d_call: .; clone_size: many; cdr3_nt: TGCAGCGGCGTTTTGGACACTGAAGCTTTCTTT; cdr3_aa: CSGVLDTEAFF
v_call: TRBV7-3; j_call: TRBJ2-5; d_call: .; clone_size: .; cdr3_nt: TGTGCCAGCAGCCCGGGAACCTTTGGGGAGACCCAGTACTTC; cdr3_aa: CASSPGTFGETQYF
v_call: TRBV6-5; j_call: TRBJ2-1; d_call: TRBD2; clone_size: few; cdr3_nt: TGTGCCAGCAGTTACTCGATCCTAGCGGGTAACAATGAGCAGTTCTTC; cdr3_aa: CASSYSILAGNNEQFF
v_call: TRBV5-1; j_call: TRBJ2-1; d_call: .; clone_size: many; cdr3_nt: TGCGCCAGCCACGAGCCCTACAATGAGCAGTTCTTC; cdr3_aa: CASHEPYNEQFF
v_call: TRBV21-1; j_call: TRBJ2-1; d_call: .; clone_size: many; cdr3_nt: TGTGCCAGCAGCACTTTCTTTAGGGGAGACGATGAGCAGTTCTTC; cdr3_aa: CASSTFFRGDDEQFF
v_call: TRBV6-1; j_call: TRBJ2-3; d_call: TRBD2; clone_size: many; cdr3_nt: TGTGCCAGCAGTGATCGGGGGGGCACAGATACGCAGTATTTT; cdr3_aa: CASSDRGGTDTQYF
v_call: TRBV20-1; j_call: TRBJ1-1; d_call: .; clone_size: few; cdr3_nt: TGCAGTGCTAAAGGCAGCATGAACACTGAAGCTTTCTTT; cdr3_aa: CSAKGSMNTEAFF
v_call: TRBV7-3; j_call: TRBJ2-7; d_call: .; clone_size: .; cdr3_nt: TGTGCCAGCAGCTCCCAACACCGTGGCGAGCAGTACTTC; cdr3_aa: CASSSQHRGEQYF
v_call: TRBV20-1; j_call: TRBJ2-1; d_call: TRBD2; clone_size: .; cdr3_nt: TGCTGTGCTTGGGGACTAGCGGGAGGTATTCGGGGCAATGAGCAGTTCTTC; cdr3_aa: CCAWGLAGGIRGNEQFF
v_call: TRBV20-1; j_call: TRBJ2-5; d_call: TRBD1; clone_size: .; cdr3_nt: TGCAGTGCGGGACAGGCCCAAGAGACCCAGTACTTC; cdr3_aa: CSAGQAQETQYF
v_call: TRBV5-1; j_call: TRBJ2-5; d_call: TRBD2; clone_size: .; cdr3_nt: TGCGCCAGCAGCTGGGGACTAGCGGGCGCCGTCCAAGAGACCCAGTACTTC; cdr3_aa: CASSWGLAGAVQETQYF
v_call: TRBV7-9; j_call: TRBJ2-5; d_call: .; clone_size: few; cdr3_nt: TGTGCCAGCAGCTTTGACAACCAAGAGACCCAGTACTTC; cdr3_aa: CASSFDNQETQYF
v_call: TRBV24-1; j_call: TRBJ2-1; d_call: TRBD2; clone_size: .; cdr3_nt: TGTGCCACCAGTGATGGGGCCCTAGCGGGAGCCTACAATGAGCAGTTCTTC; cdr3_aa: CATSDGALAGAYNEQFF
v_call: TRBV6-1; j_call: TRBJ2-2; d_call: .; clone_size: few; cdr3_nt: TGTGCCAGCAGGGTAGCAGCGACCGGGGAGCTGTTTTTT; cdr3_aa: CASRVAATGELFF
v_call: TRBV7-2; j_call: TRBJ1-4; d_call: .; clone_size: many; cdr3_nt: TGTGCCAGCAGCTTAAGGGCTAATGAAAAACTGTTTTTT; cdr3_aa: CASSLRANEKLFF